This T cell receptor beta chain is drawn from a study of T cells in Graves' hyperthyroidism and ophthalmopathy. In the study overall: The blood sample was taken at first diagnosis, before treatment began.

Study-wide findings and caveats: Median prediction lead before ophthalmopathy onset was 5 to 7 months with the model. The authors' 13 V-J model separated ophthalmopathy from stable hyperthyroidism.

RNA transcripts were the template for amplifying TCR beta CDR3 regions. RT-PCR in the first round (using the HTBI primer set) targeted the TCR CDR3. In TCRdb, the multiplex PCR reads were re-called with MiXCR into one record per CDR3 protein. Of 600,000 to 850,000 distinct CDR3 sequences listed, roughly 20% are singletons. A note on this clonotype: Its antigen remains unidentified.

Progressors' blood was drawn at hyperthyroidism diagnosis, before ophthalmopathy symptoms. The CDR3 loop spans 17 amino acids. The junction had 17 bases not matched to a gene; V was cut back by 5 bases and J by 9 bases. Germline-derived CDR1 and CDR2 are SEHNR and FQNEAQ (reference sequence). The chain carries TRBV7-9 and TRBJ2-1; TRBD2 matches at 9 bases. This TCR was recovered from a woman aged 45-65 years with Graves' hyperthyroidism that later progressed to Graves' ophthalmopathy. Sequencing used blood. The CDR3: CASSPHPGRGGMGEQFF. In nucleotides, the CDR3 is TGTGCCAGCAGCCCCCATCCCGGGCGGGGGGGAATGGGTGAGCAGTTCTTC.